This T cell receptor (beta chain) was retrieved from a study of cytomegalovirus exposure and HLA in healthy donors. In regard to this clone: What it recognizes is unknown.

Findings of the study overall: Reports showed the classifier diagnosing cytomegalovirus status with high specificity and sensitivity. Within a later analysis, the majority of CMV-associated TCR beta chains appeared HLA-restricted. The study listed 164 cytomegalovirus-associated TCR beta chains. In vitro data verified three CMV-associated chains as specific for CMV antigens.

CDR1 and CDR2 from the germline V gene are SGDLS and YYNGEE. V gave up 2 bases and J gave up 0 bases, with 9 bases separating them. CDR3 size: 15 residues. PCR employed 60 Vbeta and 13 Jbeta primers. Method: immunoSEQ multiplex PCR; TCRdb's copy keeps in-frame clones and lacks some. Of over 150,000 clones in the sample, 75% to 85% are singletons; the top ten hold roughly an eighth. This TCR was sampled from a woman aged 45-60 years in good health and CMV-seronegative. V gene TRBV9 combines with J gene TRBJ2-1; possibly TRBD1 for D (5 bases). The sequencing input was PBMCs. This CDR3 reads CASSVGANSYNEQFF. The CDR3 DNA reads as TGTGCCAGCAGCGTTGGGGCGAACTCCTACAATGAGCAGTTCTTC. Based on the CDR3 plus reference TRBV9 and TRBJ2-1, the full variable domain is DSGVTQTPKHLITATGQRVTLRCSPRSGDLSVYWYQQSLDQGLQFLIQYYNGEERAKGNILERFSAQQFPDLHSELNLSSLELGDSALYFCASSVGANSYNEQFFGPGTRLTVL.